The sequence of this T cell receptor beta chain was determined in a study of T cells in Graves' hyperthyroidism and ophthalmopathy. What was amplified from RNA transcripts were TCR beta CDR3 regions. TCR CDR3 underwent first-round RT-PCR with the HTBI primer set. Via MiXCR, TCRdb re-called the multiplex PCR reads, giving one row per CDR3 protein. The sample includes over 700,000 distinct CDR3 sequences, about 38% seen only once; the top ten take 8.9%. The table lists this clonotype with many counts. A read error may produce the germline difference seen at one junction end. The CDR3 loop spans 14 amino acids. From germline, CDR1 is SGHRS and CDR2 YFSETQ.

The sequence came from a man between 18 and 35 years old with Graves' hyperthyroidism. The chain joins TRBV5-1 to TRBJ1-1, with 7 bases fitting TRBD1. Sequences were obtained from blood. The CDR3 sequence is CASSSNRGSTEAFF. CDR3 DNA sequence: TGTGCCAGCAGCTCAAACAGGGGTAGCACTGAAGCTTTCTTT.